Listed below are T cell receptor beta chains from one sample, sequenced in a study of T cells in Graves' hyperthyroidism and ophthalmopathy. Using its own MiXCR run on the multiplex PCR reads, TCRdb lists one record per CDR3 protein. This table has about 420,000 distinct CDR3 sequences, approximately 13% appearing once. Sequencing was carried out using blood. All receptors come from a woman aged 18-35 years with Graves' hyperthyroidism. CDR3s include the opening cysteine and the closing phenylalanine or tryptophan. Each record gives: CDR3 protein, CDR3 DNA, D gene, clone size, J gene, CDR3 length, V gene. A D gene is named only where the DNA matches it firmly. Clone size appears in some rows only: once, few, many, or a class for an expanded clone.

CAISEQPRAGYEQYF	TGTGCCATCAGTGAACAACCCAGGGCGGGGTACGAGCAGTACTTC	.	.	TRBJ2-7	15	TRBV10-3
CSAPQGIEQFF	TGCAGCGCCCCCCAGGGAATTGAGCAGTTCTTC	.	.	TRBJ2-1	11	TRBV29-1
CASSYPELAGGSSGEQFF	TGTGCCAGCAGTTATCCTGAACTAGCGGGAGGGAGCTCAGGTGAGCAGTTCTTC	TRBD2	.	TRBJ2-1	18	TRBV6-2/TRBV6-3
CASSEGWGAQNQPQHF	TGTGCCAGCAGTGAAGGCTGGGGGGCCCAAAATCAGCCCCAGCATTTT	.	many	TRBJ1-5	16	TRBV2
CASSKQLAGGETQYF	TGCGCCAGCAGCAAGCAACTAGCGGGAGGGGAGACCCAGTACTTC	TRBD2	.	TRBJ2-5	15	TRBV5-1
CAISPQGRYGYTF	TGTGCCATCAGTCCACAGGGGAGGTATGGCTACACCTTC	TRBD1	.	TRBJ1-2	13	TRBV10-3
CSASSSGDYEQYF	TGCAGTGCTTCTTCTAGCGGGGACTACGAGCAGTACTTC	TRBD2	.	TRBJ2-7	13	TRBV20-1
CASSSHGGIPEAFF	TGTGCCAGCAGTTCACACGGGGGGATACCTGAAGCTTTCTTT	.	many	TRBJ1-1	14	TRBV12-3/TRBV12-4
CASSEALRRDRKTQYF	TGTGCCAGCAGTGAAGCGCTTCGGAGGGATCGAAAGACCCAGTACTTC	.	many	TRBJ2-5	16	TRBV2
CSVAGTGTSGANVLTF	TGCAGCGTCGCCGGGACAGGAACCTCTGGGGCCAACGTCCTGACTTTC	TRBD1	.	TRBJ2-6	16	TRBV29-1
CASSQGLSSGPYNEQFF	TGCGCCAGCAGCCAAGGGTTGTCTAGCGGGCCTTACAATGAGCAGTTCTTC	TRBD2	many	TRBJ2-1	17	TRBV4-1